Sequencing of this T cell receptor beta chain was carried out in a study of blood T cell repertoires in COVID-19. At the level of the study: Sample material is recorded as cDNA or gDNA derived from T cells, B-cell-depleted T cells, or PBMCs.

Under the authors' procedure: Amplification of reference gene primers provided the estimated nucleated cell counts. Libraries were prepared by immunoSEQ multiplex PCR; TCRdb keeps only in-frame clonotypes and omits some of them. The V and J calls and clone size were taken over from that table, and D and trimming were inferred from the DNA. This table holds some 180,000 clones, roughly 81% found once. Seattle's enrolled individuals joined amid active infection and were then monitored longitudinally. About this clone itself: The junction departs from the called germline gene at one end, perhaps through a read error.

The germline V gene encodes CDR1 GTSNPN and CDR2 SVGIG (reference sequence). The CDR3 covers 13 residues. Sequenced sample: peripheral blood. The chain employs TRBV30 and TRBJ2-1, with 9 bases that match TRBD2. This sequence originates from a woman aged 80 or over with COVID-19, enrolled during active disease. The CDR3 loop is CARRLADYNEQFF. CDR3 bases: TGTGCCCGGAGACTAGCGGACTACAATGAGCAGTTCTTC.